This entry is about one T cell receptor (beta chain). What it binds is unknown. Relapse after autologous stem cell transplantation occurred in every patient, and brentuximab vedotin exposure varied. Complete response, partial response or progressive disease was each patient's best response. Libraries were prepared by immunoSEQ multiplex PCR; TCRdb keeps only in-frame clonotypes and omits some of them. This table holds fewer than 100,000 clones, around nine tenths found once. The entry originates in a study of PD-1 blockade in classical Hodgkin lymphoma. General study findings and limits: At baseline, newly diagnosed patients reportedly showed less TCR diversity than healthy donors. Possible causes of repertoire differences, disease activity or prior therapy, remain undefined. CD4+ TCR diversity, unlike CD8+, rose significantly by C4D1.

Sequenced material: peripheral blood mononuclear cells (PBMCs), taken at baseline. This receptor was identified in a human donor with classical Hodgkin lymphoma.

The CDR3 DNA reads as TGTGCCAGTAGCGTACCGGGACAGGGGATCGGCAATGAGCAGTTCTTC. It translates to CASSVPGQGIGNEQFF. The rearrangement links TRBV19 to TRBJ2-1; 10 bases line up with TRBD1. The CDR3 has 16 amino acids. V shed 6 bases and J 6 bases; nucleotides not matched to a gene: 11. Germline lookup yields CDR1 LNHDA and CDR2 SQIVND (reference sequence).